One sample yielded the 21 T cell receptor beta chains listed below, sequenced in a study of CD8+ T cells in alopecia areata. The authors extracted RNA and reverse transcribed it into cDNA as the sequencing template. Profiling relied on immunoSEQ multiplex PCR, and the TCRdb table lists in-frame clones only, not all of them. The data hold hundreds of thousands of clones, with about two thirds observed a single time. The material was CD4+ T cells sorted from blood, obtained at week 0. These TCRs come from a human donor with alopecia areata.

This chain uses TRBV2 with TRBJ2-1; 11 bases align to TRBD2. Looked up from germline, CDR1 is SNHLY and CDR2 is FYNNEI. The CDR3 consists of 15 residues. After removal of 4 bases from V and 9 bases from J, the junction contained 8 bases not matched to a gene. The CDR3 DNA reads as TGTGCCAGCAGTGCTTTGCTAGCGGGGGGCGGTGAGCAGTTCTTC. Protein sequence: CASSALLAGGGEQFF.

This clone showed up just once. The chain has TRBV20-1 and TRBJ1-2; possible D gene TRBD1, 5 bases. CDR1 and CDR2 from the germline V gene are DFQATT and SNEGSKA (reference sequence). Trimming took off 7 bases at V and 7 bases at J, with 13 bases between the two ends. The CDR3 runs to 11 residues. The CDR3 loop reads CSVARESGYTF. DNA for the CDR3: TGCAGTGTAGCCAGGGAGAGTGGCTACACCTTC.

The V call is TRBV29-1, the J call TRBJ1-2, with D maybe TRBD1 (5 bases). The germline CDR1 and CDR2 sequences are SQVTM and ANQGSEA. The CDR3 loop spans 13 amino acids. The V and J ends lost 6 bases and 8 bases respectively, with 19 bases between them. CDR3 nucleotide sequence: TGCAGCGTGCCCCGGGACCCAAGGAGGGGCTACACCTTC. Translating gives CSVPRDPRRGYTF.

CDR3 in DNA: TGTGCCTGGAGGAAACAGGGGGATCAGCCCCAGCATTTT. This encodes CAWRKQGDQPQHF. V and J are TRBV30 and TRBJ1-5; 8 positions agree with TRBD1. Germline V gene lookup returns CDR1 GTSNPN and CDR2 SVGIG (reference sequence). V gave up 3 bases and J gave up 5 bases; unmatched junction bases: 3. The CDR3 runs 13 residues.

The V gene is TRBV7-9, the J gene TRBJ2-3; D remains ambiguous. This CDR3 contains 15 residues. Germline CDR1 is SEHNR and CDR2 is FQNEAQ (reference sequence). V was clipped by 7 bases and J by 0 bases, with 14 bases between them. The CDR3 protein is CASNLNGISTDTQYF. CDR3 nucleotide sequence: TGTGCCAGCAACCTCAATGGGATTAGCACAGATACGCAGTATTTT.

The V call is TRBV4-1, the J call TRBJ1-2; perhaps TRBD1 as D (5 bases). V dropped 1 base and J dropped 0 bases, with 15 bases sitting between them. Germline V gives CDR1 MGHRA, CDR2 YSYEKL. CDR3 size: 17 residues. CDR3 residues: CASSQVGTGPTNYGYTF. In DNA, the CDR3 is TGCGCCAGCAGCCAAGTTGGGACGGGACCTACTAACTATGGCTACACCTTC.

This clone was found a few times. The chain couples TRBV29-1 to TRBJ2-1; D is perhaps TRBD2 (5 bases). Trimming removed 7 bases at V and 14 bases at J, with 24 bases between. CDR3 size: 13 residues. In germline, CDR1 is SQVTM, CDR2 ANQGSEA. This CDR3 is CSAAGLEGIGEFF. For the CDR3, the DNA is TGCAGCGCAGCCGGCTTAGAGGGAATTGGCGAGTTCTTC.

This chain joins TRBV6-5 and TRBJ1-1, with a weak D call TRBD1 (5 bases). This CDR3 is built from 14 residues. V was trimmed by 7 bases and J by 1 base, leaving 13 bases between them. CDR1 and CDR2 (germline): MNHEY, SVGAGI. CDR3 DNA sequence: TGTGCCAGCATTGCAGGGTGGGGGAACACTGAAGCTTTCTTT. Amino acids: CASIAGWGNTEAFF.

The CDR3 spells CASSEAWRHLNTGELFF. In DNA form, the CDR3 reads TGTGCCAGCAGTGAAGCGTGGAGGCATCTGAACACCGGGGAGCTGTTTTTT. The rearrangement links TRBV2 to TRBJ2-2; tentative D call: TRBD2 (5 bases). Trimming left V 0 bases short and J 1 base short, with 12 bases between. CDR3 length equals 17 residues. CDR1 and CDR2 (germline): SNHLY, FYNNEI.

Notes on this clone: In the same sample, other DNA sequences code for this CDR3. The chain couples TRBV29-1 to TRBJ2-7; TRBD1 aligns across 10 bases. The CDR3 runs 12 residues. V trimming: 6 bases; J trimming: 3 bases; junction bases outside the gene matches: 2. Germline-derived CDR1 and CDR2 are SQVTM and ANQGSEA. CDR3 sequence reads: CSVGQGIYEQYF. CDR3 bases: TGCAGCGTGGGACAGGGGATCTACGAGCAGTACTTC.

V and J are TRBV7-9 and TRBJ1-6; D possibly corresponds to TRBD1 (5 bases). Deletions cut 1 base from V and 8 bases from J, with 9 bases between. This CDR3 contains 14 residues. Germline assignment: CDR1 SEHNR and CDR2 FQNEAQ (reference sequence). The CDR3 DNA reads TGTGCCAGCAGCTTAGAGGACACCTATTCACCCCTCCACTTT. Protein product: CASSLEDTYSPLHF.

The rearrangement links TRBV30 to TRBJ2-7; no definite D call. V lost 3 bases and J lost 1, with 10 bases in between. From germline, CDR1 is GTSNPN and CDR2 SVGIG (reference sequence). This CDR3 spans 13 amino acids. This CDR3 reads CAWSGTLSYEQYF. CDR3 sequence (DNA): TGTGCCTGGAGCGGCACCCTATCCTACGAGCAGTACTTC.

This rearrangement joins TRBV5-1 to TRBJ1-2; 7 nucleotides match TRBD1. This CDR3 region has 14 residues. The junction had 3 bases not matched to a gene; V was cut back by 0 bases and J by 4 bases. Germline V gene sequence: CDR1 SGHRS, CDR2 YFSETQ. CDR3 DNA sequence: TGCGCCAGCAGCTTGGGACAGGGAACCTATGGCTACACCTTC. This translates into CASSLGQGTYGYTF.

CDR3 nucleotide sequence: TGTGCCAGCAGCTTCCAGGGTGCGGAGACCCAGTACTTC. Encoded protein: CASSFQGAETQYF. The rearrangement links TRBV5-6 to TRBJ2-5; possible D gene TRBD1, 5 bases. In germline, CDR1 is SGHDT, CDR2 YYEEEE. This CDR3 is 13 amino acids long. Trimming cost V 2 bases and J 5 bases, with 10 bases left between them.

The chain uses TRBV6-6 and TRBJ1-1; D unclear. CDR1 and CDR2 (germline): MNHNY, SVGAGI (reference sequence). The V end lost 2 bases, the J end lost 0 bases, and 13 bases lay between the germline ends. CDR3 size: 16 residues. The CDR3 loop is CASSYIPRILNTEAFF. CDR3 sequence (DNA): TGTGCCAGCAGTTACATACCCCGTATTTTGAACACTGAAGCTTTCTTT.

The chain is built from TRBV5-6 and TRBJ2-5; weak D call: TRBD1 (5 bases). The length of the CDR3 is 13 residues. Germline V CDR1 and CDR2: SGHDT, YYEEEE. V dropped 4 bases and J dropped 4 bases, with 11 bases sitting between them. CDR3 in amino acids: CASSPTGRETQYF. The DNA of the CDR3 is TGTGCCAGCAGCCCCACAGGTAGAGAGACCCAGTACTTC.

This chain uses TRBV5-4 with TRBJ2-7; D uncertain. The CDR3 is made up of 13 amino acids. From germline, CDR1 is SGHNT and CDR2 YYREEE (reference sequence). The V end lost 0 bases, the J end lost 2 bases, and 6 bases lay between the germline ends. The CDR3 DNA follows: TGTGCCAGCAGCTTGGAGGGCACCTACGAGCAGTACTTC. Amino acids: CASSLEGTYEQYF. Using reference TRBV5-4 and TRBJ2-7 for the parts outside the CDR3, the full variable domain is ETGVTQSPTHLIKTRGQQVTLRCSSQSGHNTVSWYQQALGQGPQFIFQYYREEENGRGNFPPRFSGLQFPNYSSELNVNALELDDSALYLCASSLEGTYEQYFGPGTRLTVT.

The V and J genes are TRBV2 and TRBJ2-2; D might be TRBD1 or TRBD2, each matching 5 bases. Deletions cut 7 bases from V and 8 bases from J, with 14 bases between. This CDR3 region has 13 residues. Germline V gene sequence: CDR1 SNHLY, CDR2 FYNNEI. CDR3 in DNA: TGTGCCAGCAAGGGGACCGTAACAGGGGAGCTGTTTTTT. Translation: CASKGTVTGELFF.

The chain recombines TRBV6-5 with TRBJ1-2; D possibly corresponds to TRBD1 (5 bases). CDR1 is MNHEY, CDR2 SVGAGI, per germline. Trimming removed 7 bases at V and 2 bases at J, with 8 bases between. This CDR3 is 12 amino acids long. The CDR3 reads CASTRGNYGYTF. The CDR3 DNA reads TGTGCCAGCACACGGGGGAACTATGGCTACACCTTC.

The rearrangement links TRBV9 to TRBJ1-6; 8 bases align to TRBD1. The CDR3 is made up of 15 amino acids. V lost 3 bases, J lost 7 bases, and 6 bases stayed unmatched. Germline assignment: CDR1 SGDLS and CDR2 YYNGEE. Written as DNA, the CDR3 is TGTGCCAGCAGCGCACCCGGGACAGGAAATTCACCCCTCCACTTT. Translating gives CASSAPGTGNSPLHF.

This clone came up a few times. The rearrangement joins TRBV19 to TRBJ1-2; 8 bases align to TRBD1. The CDR3 is made up of 15 amino acids. The V and J ends lost 7 bases and 1 base, in that order; junction bases with no gene match: 8. CDR1 is LNHDA and CDR2 is SQIVND in the germline V gene (reference sequence). The CDR3 is CASKTRDRFNYGYTF. The CDR3 bases are TGTGCCAGTAAAACCAGGGACAGGTTTAACTATGGCTACACCTTC.